The present entry profiles one TCR beta chain with its context. Its specificity is unknown. This CDR3 is also generated by other DNA sequences in the sample. This sample is drawn from a study of cytomegalovirus exposure and HLA in healthy donors. Study conclusions and caveats: Accounts indicate the classifier identified cytomegalovirus status with strong specificity and sensitivity.

PCR amplification relied on 60 Vbeta primers (plus 13 Jbeta primers). Sequencing used immunoSEQ multiplex PCR; TCRdb keeps in-frame clones, though not all of them. Here the sample spans almost 200,000 clones, roughly 85% being singletons. V dropped 1 base and J dropped 8; count of bases not matched to a gene: 4. This CDR3 comprises 13 residues. Germline assignment: CDR1 GTSNPN and CDR2 SVGIG (reference sequence). The receptor's source is a woman in her 50s in good health and CMV-seronegative. The sequencing sample was made of PBMCs. The chain has TRBV30 and TRBJ1-1, with 10 bases identical to TRBD1. CDR3 region: CAWSGQGASEAFF. CDR3 sequence (DNA): TGTGCCTGGAGTGGACAGGGGGCCTCGGAAGCTTTCTTT.